This T cell receptor beta chain came from a study of blood T cell repertoires in COVID-19. Study overall: In each case, the material was cDNA or gDNA derived from T cells, B-cell-depleted T cells, or PBMCs.

This CDR3 has 14 amino acids. Germline CDR1 is MDHEN and CDR2 is SYDVKM. V was clipped by 5 bases and J by 7 bases, with 18 bases between them. Only in-frame clones appear in the TCRdb table, and some are missing; sequencing was by immunoSEQ multiplex PCR. The sample consists of about 210,000 clones, roughly 86% of them appearing once. This receptor was obtained from a woman aged 50 to 60 with active or convalescent COVID-19. The chain couples TRBV28 to TRBJ2-7, with D possibly matching TRBD2 (5 bases). Specimen: peripheral blood. Here the CDR3 reads CASSPPGRRGEQYF. The CDR3, as DNA: TGTGCCAGCAGTCCACCCGGTCGAAGAGGGGAGCAGTACTTC.